The 5 T cell receptor beta chains reported below all come from one sample, sequenced in a study of regulatory T cells in long-lasting Graves disease. Time point: newly diagnosed GD, antithyroid drugs for less than 3 months. Researchers made the TCR library from RNA that was extracted from PBMCs. Library construction for TCR beta used iRepertoire HTBI primers and Arm-PCR of CDR3 regions. TCRdb called the multiplex PCR reads again in MiXCR, with one record for every CDR3 protein. The repertoire holds approximately 350,000 distinct CDR3 sequences, about a sixth seen once, with roughly 27% in the top ten. These records were also assigned to another study, of T cells in Graves' hyperthyroidism and ophthalmopathy.

Source: peripheral blood mononuclear cells (PBMCs), taken at new diagnosis, from a patient treated with antithyroid drugs. These receptors were obtained from a man between 35 and 55 years old with Graves disease.

This clonotype was recorded at least ten times. The rearrangement joins TRBV27 to TRBJ1-1; 10 bases match TRBD1. The junction had 10 bases not matched to a gene; V was cut back by 5 bases and J by 10 bases. CDR3 length: 14 residues. Germline lookup yields CDR1 MNHEY and CDR2 SMNVEV (reference sequence). CDR3 sequence: CASSPGTGALGAFF. CDR3 in DNA: TGTGCCAGCAGTCCGGGGACAGGGGCCCTCGGAGCTTTCTTT.

This clonotype was seen just once. A far larger clone is only one base removed, so a read error is likely. This rearrangement joins TRBV5-6 to TRBJ2-3; D not certain. TRBJ1-5 explains the end of the DNA better; the J call may be wrong. From germline, CDR1 is SGHDT and CDR2 YYEEEE. The CDR3 runs to 12 residues. The CDR3 region has the DNA TGTGCCAGCAGCTTCGACACAGATACGCAGCATTTT. As protein: CASSFDTDTQHF.

Many counts were recorded for this clonotype. The chain has TRBV4-2 and TRBJ2-1; TRBD2 matches at 9 bases. CDR1 LGHNA and CDR2 YNFKEQ come from the germline V gene. This CDR3 is built from 17 residues. After removal of 0 bases from V and 4 bases from J, the junction contained 7 bases not matched to a gene. Written as DNA, the CDR3 is TGTGCCAGCAGCCAAGAAGTAGCGGGGGTGGTTTACAATGAGCAGTTCTTC. Translating gives CASSQEVAGVVYNEQFF.

This clonotype was observed many times. This chain uses TRBV2 with TRBJ1-1; D is possibly TRBD1 (5 bases). CDR1 and CDR2 (germline): SNHLY, FYNNEI. Trimming left V 10 bases short and J 2 bases short, with 14 bases between. The CDR3 sequence is 13 residues long. The CDR3 region is CATRAGVNTEAFF. The DNA for the CDR3 is TGTGCCACCCGAGCGGGGGTTAACACTGAAGCTTTCTTT.

The CDR3 protein is CASSVDPANIYGYTF. The CDR3 coding sequence is TGTGCCAGCAGCGTAGACCCAGCGAACATCTATGGCTACACCTTC. The gene calls are TRBV9 and TRBJ1-2; D remains unclear. The length of the CDR3 is 15 residues. V lost 0 bases, J lost 4 bases, and 13 bases lay in between. Germline values: CDR1 SGDLS, CDR2 YYNGEE.